The clone carrying this T cell receptor (beta chain) appeared a few times. Its antigen is not known. One junction end disagrees with the germline gene, perhaps due to a read error. Primers: 60 Vbeta forward and 13 Jbeta reverse. The assay was immunoSEQ multiplex PCR, and TCRdb's table has in-frame clones only and misses some. The repertoire holds 110,000 or so clones, with roughly two thirds as singletons. Germline lookup yields CDR1 MNHEY and CDR2 SVGAGI. The CDR3 runs to 14 residues. The sample belongs to a study of cytomegalovirus exposure and HLA in healthy donors. Looking at the study overall: Roughly 92 million unique TCRs, all from HLA-typed donors, were included in an early release of the data.

Findings of the study overall: TCR beta V- and J-gene trimming, according to a later analysis, was linked to a missense DCLRE1C variant. Later analysis suggested links between common viral pathogens and several top significant clusters. It was likely that a cluster of highly shared sequence variants was a sequencing artifact.

Sequenced sample: PBMCs. The source is a man in his late teens or twenties in good health and CMV-seropositive. The chain joins TRBV6-5 to TRBJ1-1, with a tentative D call TRBD1 (6 bases). Written as DNA, the CDR3 is TGTGCCAGCAGTTACACAACAGGGAGGGGTGAGAAAATCTTT. Translated, it gives CASSYTTGRGEKIF.